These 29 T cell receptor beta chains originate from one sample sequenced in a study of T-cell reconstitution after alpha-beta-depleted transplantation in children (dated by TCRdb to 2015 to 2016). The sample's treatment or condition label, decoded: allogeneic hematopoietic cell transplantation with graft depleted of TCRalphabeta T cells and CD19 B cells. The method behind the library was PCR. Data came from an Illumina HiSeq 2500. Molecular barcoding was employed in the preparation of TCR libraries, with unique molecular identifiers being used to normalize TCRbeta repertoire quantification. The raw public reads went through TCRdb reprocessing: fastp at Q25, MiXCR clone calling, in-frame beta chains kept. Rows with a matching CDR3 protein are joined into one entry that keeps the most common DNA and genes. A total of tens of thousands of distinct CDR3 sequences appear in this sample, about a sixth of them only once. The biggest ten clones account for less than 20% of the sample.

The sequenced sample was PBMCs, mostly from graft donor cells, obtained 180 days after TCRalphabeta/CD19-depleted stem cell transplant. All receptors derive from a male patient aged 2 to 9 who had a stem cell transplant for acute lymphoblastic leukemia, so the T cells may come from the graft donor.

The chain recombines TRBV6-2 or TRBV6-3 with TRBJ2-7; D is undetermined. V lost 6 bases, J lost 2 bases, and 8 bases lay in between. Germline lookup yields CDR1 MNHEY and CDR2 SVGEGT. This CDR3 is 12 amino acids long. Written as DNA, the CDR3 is TGTGCCAGCAGCCAAACCCCCTACGAGCAGTACTTC. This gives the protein CASSQTPYEQYF.

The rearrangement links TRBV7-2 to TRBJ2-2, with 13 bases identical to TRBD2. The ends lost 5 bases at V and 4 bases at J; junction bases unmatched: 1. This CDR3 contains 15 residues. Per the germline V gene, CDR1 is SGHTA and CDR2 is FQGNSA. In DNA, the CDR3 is TGTGCCAGCAGCCGGACTAGCGGGGGCACCGGGGAGCTGTTTTTT. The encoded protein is CASSRTSGGTGELFF.

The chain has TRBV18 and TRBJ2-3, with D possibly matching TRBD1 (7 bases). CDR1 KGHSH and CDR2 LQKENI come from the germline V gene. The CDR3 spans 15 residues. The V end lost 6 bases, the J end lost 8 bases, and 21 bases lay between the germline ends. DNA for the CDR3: TGTGCCAGCTCGCCAGGGGGTAGCCGGGGGACTACGCAGTATTTT. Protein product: CASSPGGSRGTTQYF.

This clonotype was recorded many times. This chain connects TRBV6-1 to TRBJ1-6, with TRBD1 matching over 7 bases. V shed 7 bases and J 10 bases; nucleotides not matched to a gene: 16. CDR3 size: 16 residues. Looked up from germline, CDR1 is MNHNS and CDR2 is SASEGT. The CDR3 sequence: CASTLFGQEGGSPLHF. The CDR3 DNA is TGTGCCAGCACCCTCTTCGGACAGGAAGGGGGATCACCCCTCCACTTT.

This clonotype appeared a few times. CDR3 in amino acids: CASSLGFGGDEKLFF. The CDR3 region has the DNA TGTGCCAGCAGCTTGGGATTCGGAGGAGATGAAAAACTGTTTTTT. The chain has TRBV7-6 and TRBJ1-4; D uncertain. The V gene lost 3 bases and the J gene lost 6 bases, with 14 bases spanning the gap. The CDR3 runs to 15 residues. Germline lookup yields CDR1 SGHVS and CDR2 FNYEAQ.

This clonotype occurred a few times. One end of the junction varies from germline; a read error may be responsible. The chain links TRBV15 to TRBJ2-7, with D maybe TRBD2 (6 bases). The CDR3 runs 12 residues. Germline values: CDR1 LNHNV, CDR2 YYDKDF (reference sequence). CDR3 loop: CATSPGEEGRHF. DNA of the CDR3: TGTGCCACCAGCCCCGGAGAGGAGGGCAGGCACTTC.

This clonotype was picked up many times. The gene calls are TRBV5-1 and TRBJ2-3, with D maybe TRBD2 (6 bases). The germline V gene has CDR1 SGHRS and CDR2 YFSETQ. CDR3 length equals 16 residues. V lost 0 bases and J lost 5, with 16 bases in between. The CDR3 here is CASSLGFTSREDTQYF. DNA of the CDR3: TGCGCCAGCAGCTTGGGGTTCACTAGCCGGGAAGATACGCAGTATTTT.

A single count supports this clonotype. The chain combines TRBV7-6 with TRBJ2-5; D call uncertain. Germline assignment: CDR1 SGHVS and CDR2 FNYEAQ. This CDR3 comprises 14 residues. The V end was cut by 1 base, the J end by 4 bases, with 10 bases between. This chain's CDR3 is CASSLVFGRETQYF. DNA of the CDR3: TGTGCCAGCAGCTTAGTCTTTGGTCGAGAGACCCAGTACTTC.

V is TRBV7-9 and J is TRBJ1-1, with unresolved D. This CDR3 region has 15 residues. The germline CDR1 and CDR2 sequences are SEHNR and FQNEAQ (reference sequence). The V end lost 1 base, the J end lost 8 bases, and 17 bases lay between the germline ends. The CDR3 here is CASSLGVGHISEAFF. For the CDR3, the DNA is TGTGCCAGCAGCTTAGGCGTAGGGCACATCTCGGAAGCTTTCTTT.

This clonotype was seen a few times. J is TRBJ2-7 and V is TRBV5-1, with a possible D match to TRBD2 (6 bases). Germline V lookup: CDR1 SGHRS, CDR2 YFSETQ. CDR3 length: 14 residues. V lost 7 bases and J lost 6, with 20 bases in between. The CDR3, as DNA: TGCGCCAGCGGCTCCGGGACTTGGGCAGTCGAGCAGTACTTC. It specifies CASGSGTWAVEQYF.

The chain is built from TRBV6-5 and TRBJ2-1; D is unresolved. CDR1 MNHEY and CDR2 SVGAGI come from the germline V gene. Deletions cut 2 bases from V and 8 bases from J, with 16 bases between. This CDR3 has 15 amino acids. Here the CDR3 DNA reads TGTGCCAGCAGTTACCAATCGATCCTGCTCTATGAGCAGTTCTTC. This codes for CASSYQSILLYEQFF.

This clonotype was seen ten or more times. In nucleotides, the CDR3 is TGCGCCAGCAGTGGGGGGAAGAACACTGAAGCTTTCTTT. Protein product: CASSGGKNTEAFF. The V call is TRBV5-1, the J call TRBJ1-1; the D gene is possibly TRBD1 (5 bases). Trimming left V 5 bases short and J 1 base short, with 9 bases between. In germline, CDR1 is SGHRS, CDR2 YFSETQ. This CDR3 has 13 residues.

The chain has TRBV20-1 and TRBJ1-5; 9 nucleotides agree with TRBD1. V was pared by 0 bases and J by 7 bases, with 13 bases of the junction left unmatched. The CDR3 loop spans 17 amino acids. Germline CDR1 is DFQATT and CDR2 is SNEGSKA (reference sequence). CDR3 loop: CSARDYRPGQGGQPQHF. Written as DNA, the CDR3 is TGCAGTGCTAGAGATTATAGGCCGGGACAGGGAGGCCAGCCCCAGCATTTT.

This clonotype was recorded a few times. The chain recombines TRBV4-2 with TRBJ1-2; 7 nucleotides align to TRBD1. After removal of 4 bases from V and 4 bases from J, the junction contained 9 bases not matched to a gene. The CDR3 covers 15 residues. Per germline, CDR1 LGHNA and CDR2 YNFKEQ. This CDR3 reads CASSLPGGPTYGYTF. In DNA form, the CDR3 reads TGTGCCAGCAGCCTTCCAGGGGGTCCGACCTATGGCTACACCTTC.

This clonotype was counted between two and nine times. The CDR3 sequence is CASSPGQGAFF. DNA for the CDR3: TGTGCCAGCAGCCCCGGACAGGGGGCTTTCTTT. The chain couples TRBV4-2 to TRBJ1-1, with 9 bases aligning to TRBD1. Germline CDR1 LGHNA, CDR2 YNFKEQ. This CDR3 is 11 amino acids long. The V segment lost 4 bases and the J segment 11 bases; nucleotides outside the gene matches: 2.

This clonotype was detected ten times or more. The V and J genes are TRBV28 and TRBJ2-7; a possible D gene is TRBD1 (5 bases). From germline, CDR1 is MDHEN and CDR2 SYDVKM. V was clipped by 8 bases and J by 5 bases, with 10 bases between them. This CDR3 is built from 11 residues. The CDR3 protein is CASARVHEQYF. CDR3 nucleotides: TGTGCCAGCGCCAGGGTCCACGAGCAGTACTTC.

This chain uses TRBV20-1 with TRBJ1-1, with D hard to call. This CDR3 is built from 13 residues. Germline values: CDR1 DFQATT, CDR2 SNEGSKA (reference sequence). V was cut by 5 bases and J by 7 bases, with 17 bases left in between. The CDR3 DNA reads TGCAGTGCTTACCATAGGGAACAAGGTGAAGCTTTCTTT. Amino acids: CSAYHREQGEAFF.

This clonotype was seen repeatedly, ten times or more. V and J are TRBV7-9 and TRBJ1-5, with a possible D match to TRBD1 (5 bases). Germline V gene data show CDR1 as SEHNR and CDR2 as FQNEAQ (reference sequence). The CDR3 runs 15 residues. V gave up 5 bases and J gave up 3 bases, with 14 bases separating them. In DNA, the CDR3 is TGTGCCAGCAGCACCGGGACCGCTTACAATCAGCCCCAGCATTTT. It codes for CASSTGTAYNQPQHF. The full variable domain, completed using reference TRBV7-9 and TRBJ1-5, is DTGVSQNPRHKITKRGQNVTFRCDPISEHNRLYWYRQTLGQGPEFLTYFQNEAQLEKSRLLSDRFSAERPKGSFSTLEIQRTEQGDSAMYLCASSTGTAYNQPQHFGDGTRLSIL.

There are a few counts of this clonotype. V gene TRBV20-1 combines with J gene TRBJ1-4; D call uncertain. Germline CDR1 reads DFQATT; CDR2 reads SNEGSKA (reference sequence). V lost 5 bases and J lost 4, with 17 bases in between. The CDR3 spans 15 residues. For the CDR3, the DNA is TGCAGTGCTCGTTATAACGGGCCTATTAATGAAAAACTGTTTTTT. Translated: CSARYNGPINEKLFF.

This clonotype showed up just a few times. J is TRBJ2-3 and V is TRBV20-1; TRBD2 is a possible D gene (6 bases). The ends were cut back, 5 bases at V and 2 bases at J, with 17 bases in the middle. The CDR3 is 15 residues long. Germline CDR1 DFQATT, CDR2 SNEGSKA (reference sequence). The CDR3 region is CSAESLLAATDTQYF. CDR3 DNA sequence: TGCAGTGCTGAGAGTCTCTTAGCGGCCACAGATACGCAGTATTTT.

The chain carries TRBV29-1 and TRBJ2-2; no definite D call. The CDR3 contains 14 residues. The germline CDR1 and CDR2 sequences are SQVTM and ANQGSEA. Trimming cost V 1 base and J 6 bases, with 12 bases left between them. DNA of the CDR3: TGCAGCGTTGAAGGGACGGTGTATCCCGGGGAGCTGTTTTTT. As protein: CSVEGTVYPGELFF.

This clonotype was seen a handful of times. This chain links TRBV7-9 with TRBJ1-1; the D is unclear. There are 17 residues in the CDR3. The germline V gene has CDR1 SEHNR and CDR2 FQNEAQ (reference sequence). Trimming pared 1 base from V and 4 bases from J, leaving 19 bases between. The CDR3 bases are TGTGCCAGCAGCTTAGAAGAGACGGACCGCATTCTCACTGAAGCTTTCTTT. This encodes CASSLEETDRILTEAFF.

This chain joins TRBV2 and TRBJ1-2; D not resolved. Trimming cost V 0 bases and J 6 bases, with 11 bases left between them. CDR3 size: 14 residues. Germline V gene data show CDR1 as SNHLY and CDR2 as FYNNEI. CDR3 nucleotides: TGTGCCAGCAGTGAAGCGGGAGGAGTGAATGGCTACACCTTC. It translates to CASSEAGGVNGYTF.

This chain's CDR3 is CASSWQVNQPQHF. DNA for the CDR3: TGTGCCAGCAGTTGGCAGGTAAATCAGCCCCAGCATTTT. The chain has TRBV12-3 or TRBV12-4 and TRBJ1-5, with D unresolved. CDR3 size: 13 residues. The V and J ends lost 4 bases and 4 bases respectively, with 8 bases between them.

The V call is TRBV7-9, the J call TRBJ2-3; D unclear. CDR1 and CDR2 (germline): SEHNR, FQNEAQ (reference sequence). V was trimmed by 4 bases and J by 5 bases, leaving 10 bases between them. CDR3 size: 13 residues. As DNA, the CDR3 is TGTGCCAGCAGCTCCTCGGGTGGAGATACGCAGTATTTT. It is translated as CASSSSGGDTQYF. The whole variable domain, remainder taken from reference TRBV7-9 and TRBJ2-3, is DTGVSQNPRHKITKRGQNVTFRCDPISEHNRLYWYRQTLGQGPEFLTYFQNEAQLEKSRLLSDRFSAERPKGSFSTLEIQRTEQGDSAMYLCASSSSGGDTQYFGPGTRLTVL.

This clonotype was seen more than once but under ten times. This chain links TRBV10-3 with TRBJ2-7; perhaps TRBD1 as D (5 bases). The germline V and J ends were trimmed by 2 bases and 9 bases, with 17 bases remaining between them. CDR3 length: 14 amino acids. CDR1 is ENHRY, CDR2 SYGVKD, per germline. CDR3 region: CAISEPSQVPGQYF. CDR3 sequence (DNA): TGTGCCATCAGTGAGCCCTCACAGGTGCCGGGGCAGTACTTC.

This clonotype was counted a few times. CDR3 loop: CSVPPGRGSSWEGYTF. As DNA, the CDR3 is TGCAGTGTCCCCCCAGGACGGGGGTCCTCTTGGGAGGGCTACACCTTC. The V call is TRBV20-1, the J call TRBJ1-2; a possible D gene is TRBD1 (5 bases). V dropped 7 bases and J dropped 8 bases, with 29 bases sitting between them. The germline CDR1 and CDR2 sequences are DFQATT and SNEGSKA (reference sequence). The CDR3 has 16 amino acids.

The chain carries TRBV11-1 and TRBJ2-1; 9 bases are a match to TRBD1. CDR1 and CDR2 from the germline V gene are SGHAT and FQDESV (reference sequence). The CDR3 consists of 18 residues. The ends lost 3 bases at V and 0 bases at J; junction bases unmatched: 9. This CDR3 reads CASSFIHRGLSSYNEQFF. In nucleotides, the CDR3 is TGTGCCAGCAGCTTTATCCACAGGGGGCTGAGCTCCTACAATGAGCAGTTCTTC. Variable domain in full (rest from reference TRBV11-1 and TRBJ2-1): EAEVAQSPRYKITEKSQAVAFWCDPISGHATLYWYRQILGQGPELLVQFQDESVVDDSQLPKDRFSAERLKGVDSTLKIQPAELGDSAMYLCASSFIHRGLSSYNEQFFGPGTRLTVL.

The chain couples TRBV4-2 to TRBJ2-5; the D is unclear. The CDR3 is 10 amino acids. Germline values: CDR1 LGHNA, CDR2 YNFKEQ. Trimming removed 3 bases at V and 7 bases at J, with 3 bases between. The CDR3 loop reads CASSQRTQYF. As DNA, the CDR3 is TGTGCCAGCAGCCAGAGGACCCAGTACTTC.